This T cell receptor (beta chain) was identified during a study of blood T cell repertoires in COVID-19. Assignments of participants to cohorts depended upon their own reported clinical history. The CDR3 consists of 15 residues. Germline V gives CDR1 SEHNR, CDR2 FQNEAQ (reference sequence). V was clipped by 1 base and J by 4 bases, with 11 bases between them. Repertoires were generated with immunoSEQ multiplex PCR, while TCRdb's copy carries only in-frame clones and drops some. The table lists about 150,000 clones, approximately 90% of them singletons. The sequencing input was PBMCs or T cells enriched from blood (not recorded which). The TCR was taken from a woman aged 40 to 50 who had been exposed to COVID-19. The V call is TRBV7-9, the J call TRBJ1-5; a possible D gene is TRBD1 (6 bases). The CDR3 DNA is TGTGCCAGCAGCTTAGGGGCAGGGGAGAATCAGCCCCAGCATTTT. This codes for CASSLGAGENQPQHF.